These 18 T cell receptor beta chains share one sample of origin, sequenced in a study of siplizumab effects on memory and regulatory T cells. TCRdb's copy holds only in-frame clones and misses some; the assay was immunoSEQ multiplex PCR. The sample holds over 100,000 clones, just under 95% seen once. Sequencing was performed on non-Treg CD4+ T cells sorted from blood. These receptors originate from a human donor in good health.

The chain couples TRBV15 to TRBJ2-5; TRBD1 might be the D (5 bases). Trimming removed 1 base from V and 7 bases from J, with 13 bases in between. The CDR3 length is 14 residues. Germline V gene data show CDR1 as LNHNV and CDR2 as YYDKDF (reference sequence). The CDR3 nucleotides are TGTGCCACCAGCAGAGGGCAGGGTCTAGGGACCCAGTACTTC. It specifies CATSRGQGLGTQYF.

The chain has TRBV28 and TRBJ1-6; possibly TRBD1 for D (5 bases). V gave up 6 bases and J gave up 8 bases, with 8 bases separating them. Germline CDR1 and CDR2: MDHEN and SYDVKM. There are 12 residues in the CDR3. The CDR3 loop is CASRTVYSPLHF. As DNA, the CDR3 is TGTGCCAGCAGGACAGTCTATTCACCCCTCCACTTT.

The V and J genes are TRBV19 and TRBJ1-5; 7 positions match TRBD1. The V segment lost 7 bases and the J segment 4 bases; nucleotides outside the gene matches: 13. The CDR3 runs to 16 residues. In germline, CDR1 is LNHDA, CDR2 SQIVND (reference sequence). The CDR3: CASTTHQTGKNQPQHF. CDR3 DNA: TGTGCCAGTACGACACATCAGACAGGGAAGAATCAGCCCCAGCATTTT.

The chain combines TRBV6-6 with TRBJ2-4, with D perhaps TRBD2 (5 bases). This CDR3 is 12 amino acids long. V was pared by 0 bases and J by 9 bases, with 6 bases between. CDR1 is MNHNY, CDR2 SVGAGI, per germline (reference sequence). The CDR3 nucleotides read TGTGCCAGCAGTTACTCAGAGGGCATTCAGTACTTC. Protein sequence: CASSYSEGIQYF.

The gene calls are TRBV5-1 and TRBJ2-5; D might be TRBD1 or TRBD2, each matching 5 bases. Gene TRBJ2-7 matches the end of the DNA better, so the J call may be wrong. This CDR3 contains 15 residues. Germline V gives CDR1 SGHRS, CDR2 YFSETQ. The CDR3 loop reads CASSGGGLKPYEQYF. Written as DNA, the CDR3 is TGCGCCAGCAGCGGGGGTGGACTTAAACCCTACGAGCAGTACTTC.

The CDR3 region has the DNA TGTGCCAGCAGCGCAGGACTAGCGGGCCTGGGCACCGGGGAGCTGTTTTTT. This codes for CASSAGLAGLGTGELFF. The chain recombines TRBV9 with TRBJ2-2, with 11 bases matching TRBD2. Germline V CDR1 and CDR2: SGDLS, YYNGEE. With V trimmed by 3 bases and J by 4 bases, 8 bases remained unmatched. The CDR3 totals 17 residues.

This clone was counted a single time. This chain connects TRBV2 to TRBJ1-2; a possible D gene is TRBD1 (6 bases). Trimming cost V 4 bases and J 2 bases, with 11 bases left between them. CDR1 and CDR2 from the germline V gene are SNHLY and FYNNEI. This CDR3 is built from 14 residues. The CDR3 DNA reads TGTGCCAGCAGTGTGGACAGCCAAAACTATGGCTACACCTTC. Encoded protein: CASSVDSQNYGYTF.

This clone was recorded only once. J is TRBJ2-7 and V is TRBV11-3, with D uncertain. V lost 5 bases to trimming and J lost 3 bases, with 23 bases between them. CDR1 is SGHNT, CDR2 YENEEA, per germline. The CDR3 runs 17 residues. Here the CDR3 reads CASSPGRYTGRDYEQYF. For the CDR3, the DNA is TGTGCCAGCAGCCCCGGCCGATATACCGGCAGAGACTACGAGCAGTACTTC.

The chain combines TRBV18 with TRBJ2-2; D is possibly TRBD1 (5 bases). V was trimmed by 4 bases and J by 0 bases, leaving 12 bases between them. Germline V CDR1 and CDR2: KGHSH, LQKENI. This CDR3 is 16 amino acids long. As DNA, the CDR3 is TGTGCCAGCTCACGCAACCGACAGACGAACACCGGGGAGCTGTTTTTT. Translated: CASSRNRQTNTGELFF.

The chain is built from TRBV10-1 and TRBJ2-7; TRBD2 matches 7 bases. The junction had 5 bases not matched to a gene; V was cut back by 0 bases and J by 6 bases. Germline CDR1 is WNHNN and CDR2 is SYGVQD (reference sequence). This CDR3 spans 14 amino acids. CDR3 residues: CASSESGRGGEQYF. For the CDR3, the DNA is TGCGCCAGCAGTGAGTCGGGGAGGGGAGGCGAGCAGTACTTC.

The chain couples TRBV18 to TRBJ2-1; perhaps TRBD1 as D (6 bases). Trimming stripped 1 base from V and 10 bases from J, with 8 bases between. Germline CDR1 reads KGHSH; CDR2 reads LQKENI. The CDR3 runs 12 residues. The CDR3 loop is CASSPQGHEQFF. The CDR3 nucleotides read TGTGCCAGCTCACCACAGGGACACGAGCAGTTCTTC. Supplemented by reference TRBV18 and TRBJ2-1, the full variable domain reads NAGVMQNPRHLVRRRGQEARLRCSPMKGHSHVYWYRQLPEEGLKFMVYLQKENIIDESGMPKERFSAEFPKEGPSILRIQQVVRGDSAAYFCASSPQGHEQFFGPGTRLTVL.

This rearrangement joins TRBV4-3 to TRBJ2-1, with TRBD2 identical over 11 bases. The CDR3 consists of 16 residues. Germline loops: CDR1 LGHNA, CDR2 YSLEER. The V and J ends lost 1 base and 5 bases, in that order; junction bases with no gene match: 4. The DNA of the CDR3 is TGCGCCAGCAGCCAAGGTACTAGCGGGGGACACAATGAGCAGTTCTTC. This codes for CASSQGTSGGHNEQFF.

This chain uses TRBV6-5 with TRBJ1-3, with D unclear. Trimming stripped 0 bases from V and 9 bases from J, with 12 bases between. CDR3 length: 14 residues. Per the germline V gene, CDR1 is MNHEY and CDR2 is SVGAGI. CDR3 bases: TGTGCCAGCAGTTACTCGACGGACGGTCTCACCATATATTTT. Translated, it gives CASSYSTDGLTIYF.

The chain carries TRBV11-2 and TRBJ1-1, with D perhaps matching TRBD1 (6 bases). The CDR3 totals 18 residues. Looked up from germline, CDR1 is SGHAT and CDR2 is FQNNGV. Trimming removed 1 base at V and 3 bases at J, with 21 bases between. CDR3 nucleotides: TGTGCCAGCAGCTTAGTGGCCACAGGGAAGAATTGGTACACTGAAGCTTTCTTT. It codes for CASSLVATGKNWYTEAFF.

The rearrangement links TRBV29-1 to TRBJ2-1, with D possibly matching TRBD1 (5 bases). CDR1 is SQVTM and CDR2 is ANQGSEA in the germline V gene. The germline V and J ends were trimmed by 4 bases and 4 bases, with 20 bases remaining between them. The CDR3 length is 16 residues. CDR3 in amino acids: CSVGLKDTQIYNEQFF. The DNA for the CDR3 is TGCAGCGTTGGGCTCAAGGACACCCAGATTTACAATGAGCAGTTCTTC.

This clone occurred once. The gene calls are TRBV6-1 and TRBJ1-5; D unclear. Germline V lookup: CDR1 MNHNS, CDR2 SASEGT. The V end lost 6 bases, the J end lost 4 bases, and 13 bases lay between the germline ends. The CDR3 totals 14 residues. DNA of the CDR3: TGTGCCAGCAGACCGAGAGAGCGGAATCAGCCCCAGCATTTT. This translates into CASRPRERNQPQHF.

In regard to this clone: A junction boundary mismatches the germline segment, possibly from a read error. This sequence joins TRBV15 and TRBJ1-1; D not certain. The germline CDR1 and CDR2 sequences are LNHNV and YYDKDF (reference sequence). The CDR3 spans 15 residues. The CDR3, as DNA: TGTCCCACCAGCAGATTCGCGACCGCCGGGTCTGAAGCTTTCTTT. It yields the protein CPTSRFATAGSEAFF. Variable domain in full (rest from reference TRBV15 and TRBJ1-1): DAMVIQNPRYQVTQFGKPVTLSCSQTLNHNVMYWYQQKSSQAPKLLFHYYDKDFNNEADTPDNFQSRRPNTSFCFLDIRSPGLGDTAMYLCPTSRFATAGSEAFFGQGTRLTVV.

The chain links TRBV28 to TRBJ1-5, with D hard to call. CDR3 length: 12 residues. Germline loops: CDR1 MDHEN, CDR2 SYDVKM. V shed 2 bases and J shed 8 bases, with 7 bases lying between them. The CDR3 DNA follows: TGTGCCAGCAGTTTAATATGGAAGCCCCAGCATTTT. The encoded protein is CASSLIWKPQHF.